One sample yielded the 2 T cell receptor beta chains listed below, sequenced in a study of T cells in Graves' hyperthyroidism and ophthalmopathy. TCR beta CDR3 regions were amplified from RNA transcripts. During a first-round RT-PCR of the TCR CDR3, the HTBI primer set was used. MiXCR, applied by TCRdb to the multiplex PCR reads, yields one record per CDR3 protein. The sample carries 800,000 or so distinct CDR3 sequences, around 39% recorded once. The material sequenced was blood. All receptors derive from a man between 18 and 29 years old with Graves' hyperthyroidism.

V usage is TRBV2 and J usage is TRBJ2-6; D not resolved. This CDR3 comprises 16 residues. The V gene lost 2 bases and the J gene lost 4 bases, with 12 bases spanning the gap. Germline V gives CDR1 SNHLY, CDR2 FYNNEI. The CDR3 sequence is CASSERRPAGANVLTF. The CDR3 bases are TGTGCCAGCAGTGAACGGCGGCCCGCAGGGGCCAACGTCCTGACTTTC.

This clonotype was found a few times. J is TRBJ2-5 and V is TRBV5-4, with TRBD1 identical over 7 bases. Germline CDR1 SGHNT, CDR2 YYREEE (reference sequence). CDR3 size: 16 residues. Trimming took 4 bases from V and 0 from J; bases not matched to a gene: 9. CDR3 loop: CASSPGTAKYQETQYF. The CDR3 DNA is TGTGCCAGCAGCCCGGGGACAGCGAAGTACCAAGAGACCCAGTACTTC.